This TCR beta chain stems from a study of breast tumors, draining lymph nodes, adjacent tissues. CDR1 is LNHDA, CDR2 SQIVND, per germline (reference sequence). The CDR3 contains 15 residues. Trimming stripped 2 bases from V and 3 bases from J, with 13 bases between. Axillary draining lymph nodes of breast cancer patients supplied the node samples. TCRdb re-analysed the multiplex PCR reads in MiXCR, keeping a single row per CDR3 protein. The repertoire holds about 100,000 distinct CDR3 sequences, with approximately 21% as singletons. V and J are TRBV19 and TRBJ1-1, with D maybe TRBD1 (6 bases). The sequencing sample was made of axillary lymph node tissue. This TCR was recovered from a female donor with breast cancer. Some clones in this sample may be carry-over from other donors' samples. CDR3 sequence: CASSILSRGDTEAFF. In DNA, the CDR3 is TGTGCCAGTAGTATACTTTCCAGGGGTGACACTGAAGCTTTCTTT.